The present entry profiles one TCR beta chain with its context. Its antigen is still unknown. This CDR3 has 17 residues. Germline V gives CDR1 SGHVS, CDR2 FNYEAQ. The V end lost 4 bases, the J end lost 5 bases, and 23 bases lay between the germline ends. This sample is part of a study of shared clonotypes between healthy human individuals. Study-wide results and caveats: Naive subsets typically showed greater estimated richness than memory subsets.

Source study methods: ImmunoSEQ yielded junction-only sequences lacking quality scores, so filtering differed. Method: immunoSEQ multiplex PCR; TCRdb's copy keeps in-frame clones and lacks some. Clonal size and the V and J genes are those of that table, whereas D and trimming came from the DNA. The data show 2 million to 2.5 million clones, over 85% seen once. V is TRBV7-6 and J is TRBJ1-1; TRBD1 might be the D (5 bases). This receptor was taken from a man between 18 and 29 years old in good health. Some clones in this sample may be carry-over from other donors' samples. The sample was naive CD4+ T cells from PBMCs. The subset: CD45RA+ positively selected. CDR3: CASSSIPPGALRTEAFF. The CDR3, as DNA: TGTGCCAGCAGCTCTATCCCGCCCGGGGCTCTAAGGACTGAAGCTTTCTTT. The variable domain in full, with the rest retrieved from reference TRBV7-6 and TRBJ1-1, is GAGVSQSPRYKVTKRGQDVALRCDPISGHVSLYWYRQALGQGPEFLTYFNYEAQQDKSGLPNDRFSAERPEGSISTLTIQRTEQRDSAMYRCASSSIPPGALRTEAFFGQGTRLTVV.